One sample yielded the 4 T cell receptor beta chains listed below, sequenced in a study of cytomegalovirus exposure and HLA in healthy donors. PCR was performed using 60 Vbeta and 13 Jbeta primers. Sequencing was performed with immunoSEQ multiplex PCR; in TCRdb, only in-frame clones are kept and a portion is missing. The sample lists approximately 150,000 clones, 60% to 80% occurring once. The sequenced sample was PBMCs. The receptor source for this set is a female donor in good health and CMV-seronegative.

V gene TRBV11-2 combines with J gene TRBJ2-3; 8 bases align to TRBD2. J gave up 3 bases and V 1 base, and 9 bases lay outside the gene matches. Germline assignment: CDR1 SGHAT and CDR2 FQNNGV. The CDR3 runs 17 residues. CDR3 sequence (DNA): TGTGCCAGCAGCTTAGTCCCTATCTCGGGGGGGACAGATACGCAGTATTTT. Amino acid sequence: CASSLVPISGGTDTQYF.

The chain links TRBV7-6 to TRBJ2-7; 8 positions agree with TRBD1. V lost 4 bases, J lost 5 bases, and 10 bases stayed unmatched. Per the germline V gene, CDR1 is SGHVS and CDR2 is FNYEAQ. The CDR3 runs 15 residues. CDR3 coding DNA: TGTGCCAGCAGCTCCCTCGGACAGGGTATAGACGAGCAGTACTTC. Translating gives CASSSLGQGIDEQYF.

Remarks on this clone: At the DNA level, this CDR3 is encoded by other sequences in the same sample as well. This chain connects TRBV7-9 to TRBJ2-1; the D is unclear. The CDR3 sequence is 11 residues long. CDR1 SEHNR and CDR2 FQNEAQ come from the germline V gene (reference sequence). Trimming pared 7 bases from V and 6 bases from J, leaving 7 bases between. CDR3 protein: CASTSPNEQFF. As DNA, the CDR3 is TGTGCCAGCACTTCCCCCAATGAGCAGTTCTTC.

The V gene is TRBV5-1, the J gene TRBJ1-1; D unclear. Germline assignment: CDR1 SGHRS and CDR2 YFSETQ. CDR3 length: 15 amino acids. Between the trimmed V and J ends, which lost 1 base and 1 base, there was a span of 11 bases. Here the CDR3 DNA reads TGCGCCAGCAGCTTGCCCCTGTCGGGGAACACTGAAGCTTTCTTT. Amino acids: CASSLPLSGNTEAFF.